Listed below are T cell receptor beta chains from one sample, sequenced in a study of shared clonotypes between healthy human individuals. TCRdb keeps only in-frame clones here, not all; method: immunoSEQ multiplex PCR. The sample includes roughly 2.1 million clones, approximately 94% of them seen just once. Sequences were obtained from naive CD8+ T cells from PBMCs. These receptors all come from a man between 18 and 35 years old in good health. Some clones in this sample may be carry-over from other donors' samples. CDR3s include the opening cysteine and the closing phenylalanine or tryptophan. The D gene is left open where the match is weak. Expanded clones get a size class; other rows say once, few or many, or leave the size out.

V	D	J	size	DNA	CDR3
TRBV6-6	NA	TRBJ1-1	NA	TGTGCCAGCAGTACGGGCTTTGAAGCTTTCTTT	CASSTGFEAFF
TRBV9	TRBD1	TRBJ2-6	NA	TGTGCCAGCAGCGGGACAGGGACTGGGGCCAACGTCCTGACTTTC	CASSGTGTGANVLTF
TRBV4-3	TRBD1	TRBJ1-1	NA	TGCGCCAGCAGCCAAGCGGTTACAGGGGCCTTCACTGAAGCTTTCTTT	CASSQAVTGAFTEAFF
TRBV13	TRBD1	TRBJ2-7	NA	TGTGCCAGCAGCGTACCCGGGACAGGGTTCAGCGAGCAGTACTTC	CASSVPGTGFSEQYF
TRBV19	NA	TRBJ2-7	NA	TGTGCCAGTAGTACCCTTGGGATCTCCTACGAGCAGTACTTC	CASSTLGISYEQYF
TRBV7-9	NA	TRBJ1-5	few	TGTGCCAGCAGCTTAGGTGTTCAGCCCCAGCATTTT	CASSLGVQPQHF
TRBV11-2	TRBD1	TRBJ1-1	NA	TGTGCCAGCAGCAGCCGGGACAGGGCTTTCTTT	CASSSRDRAFF
TRBV2	TRBD2	TRBJ2-1	once	TGTGCCAGCAGTGAGGGACTAGCTCACAATGAGCAGTTCTTC	CASSEGLAHNEQFF
TRBV2	NA	TRBJ1-3	once	TGTGCCAGCGCCAAGGGGGTACGACCGGGGACTGGAAACACCATATATTTT	CASAKGVRPGTGNTIYF
TRBV25-1	NA	TRBJ2-7	NA	TGTGCCAGCAGTGGATATGTCGATGCCACTAGCTCCTACGAGCAGTACTTC	CASSGYVDATSSYEQYF
TRBV29-1	NA	TRBJ2-7	NA	TGCAGCGTTGAAGAGGGGCCGACTGTAGGCGAGCAGTACTTC	CSVEEGPTVGEQYF
TRBV6-6	TRBD2	TRBJ2-1	NA	TGTGCCAGCAGTCGCCTTACTAGCGGGGTCGATGAGCAGTTCTTC	CASSRLTSGVDEQFF
TRBV14	NA	TRBJ2-1	NA	TGTGCCAGCAGCCAAAAGGTTGTGCAGGGGGGGAATGAGCAGTTCTTC	CASSQKVVQGGNEQFF
TRBV28	TRBD1	TRBJ1-1	NA	TGTGCCAGCACGCCCCTCAGGGGGCTCACTGAAGCTTTCTTT	CASTPLRGLTEAFF
TRBV5-4	TRBD1	TRBJ2-7	NA	TGTGCCAGCAGCTCCGGGACAGGGGTATACGAGCAGTACTTC	CASSSGTGVYEQYF
TRBV11-2	NA	TRBJ1-1	NA	TGTGCCAGCAGCTTGCTAAGTGGGGTTTTGAACACTGAAGCTTTCTTT	CASSLLSGVLNTEAFF
TRBV21-1	NA	TRBJ2-2	NA	TGTGCCAGCCACAAGGGGATCCGGGGGCGTTTCACCGGGGAGCTGTTTTTT	CASHKGIRGRFTGELFF
TRBV4-2	NA	TRBJ2-2	NA	TGTGCCAGCAGCCAGCTCCGGGACACCAACACCGGGGAGCTGTTTTTT	CASSQLRDTNTGELFF
TRBV19	NA	TRBJ2-1	NA	TGTGCCAGTAGTGAAGGGGCGCGGAGGTTCTTC	CASSEGARRFF
TRBV27	TRBD1	TRBJ2-7	NA	TGTGCCAGCAGTTTCGTTCTTGGGACAGGACCGGGATACGAGCAGTACTTC	CASSFVLGTGPGYEQYF
TRBV7-3	TRBD2	TRBJ2-4	NA	TGTGCCAGCAGCCTTAGCGGGAGGGCCGGTTATGGCAAAAACATTCAGTACTTC	CASSLSGRAGYGKNIQYF
TRBV2	NA	TRBJ2-1	NA	TGTGCCAGCAGTGTCAGGGCTCAATATGAGCAGTTCTTC	CASSVRAQYEQFF
TRBV30	NA	TRBJ2-1	NA	TGTGCCTGGGATATAGATGGGTCCTACAATGAGCAGTTCTTC	CAWDIDGSYNEQFF
TRBV7-9	NA	TRBJ1-1	NA	TGTGCCAGCAGCTTAAGAGGGGTCACTGAAGCTTTCTTT	CASSLRGVTEAFF
TRBV11-2	NA	TRBJ2-1	once	TGTGCCAGCAGCTCCACTCTGAGGCACCTCTACAATGAGCAGTTCTTC	CASSSTLRHLYNEQFF
TRBV7-9	TRBD2	TRBJ2-7	NA	TGTGCCAGCAGCCTAGCGCTAGCGGGAGGCATACCCTACGAGCAGTACTTC	CASSLALAGGIPYEQYF
TRBV7-8	TRBD1	TRBJ1-2	NA	TGTGCCAGCAGCTCAGAAGCCTTTACAGGGGCGCGGGTCTATGGCTACACCTTC	CASSSEAFTGARVYGYTF
TRBV27	NA	TRBJ2-5	NA	TGTGCCACCCGCGACCTCCTTACAGGGTATGGTGAGACCCAGTACTTC	CATRDLLTGYGETQYF
TRBV9	TRBD2	TRBJ2-7	NA	TGTGCCAGCAGCCCACCCGCGGGGGGTCCTCCTAGCGGGGGATACGAGCAGTACTTC	CASSPPAGGPPSGGYEQYF
TRBV7-3	NA	TRBJ2-1	NA	TGTGCCAGCAGCTTAGGGTGGGGGAGCTCCTACAATGAGCAGTTCTTC	CASSLGWGSSYNEQFF
TRBV6-6	NA	TRBJ1-2	NA	TGTGCCAGCAGTTACTCGGACAACTATGGCTACACCTTC	CASSYSDNYGYTF
TRBV5-1	TRBD2	TRBJ2-1	NA	TGCGCCAGCAGCTTGGGACTAGCGGGGAACAGAAATATTGAGCAGTTCTTC	CASSLGLAGNRNIEQFF
TRBV18	NA	TRBJ2-7	NA	TGTGCCAGCTCACTAGTGGGATACTACGAGCAGTACTTC	CASSLVGYYEQYF
TRBV19	NA	TRBJ2-1	NA	TGTGCCACCAGACAGGTGGGGGAGGTTGAGCAGTTCTTC	CATRQVGEVEQFF